These 31 T cell receptor beta chains originate from one sample sequenced in a study of technical replicates of blood from several donors. Profiling relied on immunoSEQ multiplex PCR, and the TCRdb table lists in-frame clones only, not all of them. The sample comprises approximately 70,000 clones, roughly 91% of which are singletons, and less than 0.4% rests with the top ten. Sequencing was performed on T cells isolated from PBMCs. Source of these receptors: a human donor in good health. Some clones in this sample may be carry-over from other donors' samples.

The chain links TRBV7-2 to TRBJ2-1, with a weak D call TRBD1 (5 bases). Trimming took off 5 bases at V and 8 bases at J, with 16 bases between the two ends. The CDR3 runs to 14 residues. Germline CDR1 SGHTA, CDR2 FQGNSA. The CDR3 region has the DNA TGTGCCAGCAGCGATGTTGTAGGGGCCGATGAGCAGTTCTTC. It is translated as CASSDVVGADEQFF.

V usage is TRBV29-1 and J usage is TRBJ2-5, with TRBD2 matching over 7 bases. The trim removed 4 bases at V and 5 bases at J, leaving 7 bases unmatched. The CDR3 has 13 residues. Germline CDR1 and CDR2: SQVTM and ANQGSEA. The CDR3 reads CSVVRREGETQYF. The DNA of the CDR3 is TGCAGCGTTGTGAGAAGGGAGGGGGAGACCCAGTACTTC.

V and J are TRBV7-5 and TRBJ1-1; the D segment call TRBD1 is taken from the table without a DNA check. TRBV7-5 is classified as a pseudogene. There are 15 residues in the CDR3. For the CDR3, the DNA is TGTGTCAGAAGCCTCTACAGGGGGCGGGTCACTGAAGCTTTCTTT. Its protein is CVRSLYRGRVTEAFF.

DNA of the CDR3: TGTGCCAGCAGCTTGGGACAGGGGCCTCAAGAGACCCAGTACTTC. Translated, it gives CASSLGQGPQETQYF. The rearrangement links TRBV5-4 to TRBJ2-5; 8 nucleotides agree with TRBD1. Germline-derived CDR1 and CDR2 are SGHNT and YYREEE (reference sequence). Trimming at V came to 0 bases and at J to 2 bases, leaving 3 bases not matched to a gene. CDR3 length: 15 amino acids. Drawing the rest from reference TRBV5-4 and TRBJ2-5, the complete variable domain is ETGVTQSPTHLIKTRGQQVTLRCSSQSGHNTVSWYQQALGQGPQFIFQYYREEENGRGNFPPRFSGLQFPNYSSELNVNALELDDSALYLCASSLGQGPQETQYFGPGTRLLVL.

This clone came up once. The chain joins TRBV5-4 to TRBJ2-5; maybe TRBD2 (6 bases). CDR3 length: 14 amino acids. Germline V gives CDR1 SGHNT, CDR2 YYREEE (reference sequence). V lost 4 bases to trimming and J lost 5 bases, with 15 bases between them. CDR3 in amino acids: CASSPAGGLETQYF. CDR3 sequence (DNA): TGTGCCAGCAGCCCAGCCGGGGGACTGGAGACCCAGTACTTC.

The V gene is TRBV5-1, the J gene TRBJ2-1; TRBD2 matches 9 bases. The CDR3 is 17 amino acids. The trim removed 3 bases at V and 8 bases at J, leaving 15 bases unmatched. The germline CDR1 and CDR2 sequences are SGHRS and YFSETQ. CDR3 nucleotide sequence: TGCGCCAGCAGCTCTACCACGCTAGCGGGGCTACGCCATGAGCAGTTCTTC. It yields the protein CASSSTTLAGLRHEQFF.

V and J are TRBV9 and TRBJ2-7; D is perhaps TRBD2 (5 bases). The CDR3 is 15 amino acids. The V end lost 0 bases, the J end lost 2 bases, and 12 bases lay between the germline ends. The germline V gene encodes CDR1 SGDLS and CDR2 YYNGEE. CDR3 sequence: CASSVDRGPTYEQYF. As DNA, the CDR3 is TGTGCCAGCAGCGTAGACCGGGGTCCCACCTACGAGCAGTACTTC.

The chain couples TRBV7-9 to TRBJ1-4; D is unresolved. Germline CDR1 is SEHNR and CDR2 is FQNEAQ (reference sequence). Between the trimmed V and J ends, which lost 2 bases and 8 bases, there was a span of 3 bases. The CDR3 runs 11 residues. Written as DNA, the CDR3 is TGTGCCAGCAGCTTAAGCGAAAAACTGTTTTTT. This gives the protein CASSLSEKLFF.

The chain uses TRBV6-5 and TRBJ2-7; 11 nucleotides line up with TRBD1. The CDR3 runs 15 residues. Germline trimming cut 4 bases from V and 3 bases from J; bases unmatched to any gene: 5. CDR1 and CDR2 from the germline V gene are MNHEY and SVGAGI. The CDR3 loop reads CASSFEGTGGYEQYF. The CDR3 DNA sequence: TGTGCCAGCAGTTTCGAGGGGACAGGGGGCTACGAGCAGTACTTC.

This sequence joins TRBV2 and TRBJ2-1; TRBD2 is a possible D gene (7 bases). Germline CDR1 is SNHLY and CDR2 is FYNNEI. This CDR3 is 13 amino acids long. V gave up 8 bases and J gave up 8 bases, with 16 bases separating them. The CDR3 coding sequence is TGTGCCAGCCGAATCGGGGGGCGCGATGAGCAGTTCTTC. It codes for CASRIGGRDEQFF.

The rearrangement uses TRBV6-1 and TRBJ2-7, with D perhaps TRBD2 (5 bases). CDR3 length equals 12 residues. Trimming left V 7 bases short and J 3 bases short, with 10 bases between. In germline, CDR1 is MNHNS, CDR2 SASEGT. The CDR3 nucleotides read TGTGCCAGCACCGGACTGAACTACGAGCAGTACTTC. Translated: CASTGLNYEQYF.

On this clone itself: Other nucleotide sequences from this sample produce the same CDR3. The chain recombines TRBV30 with TRBJ2-7; TRBD2 aligns across 7 bases. V dropped 2 bases and J dropped 4; count of bases not matched to a gene: 11. Per the germline V gene, CDR1 is GTSNPN and CDR2 is SVGIG (reference sequence). The CDR3 runs to 15 residues. Here the CDR3 reads CAWSQKGGRTYEQYF. The CDR3 DNA reads TGTGCCTGGAGTCAGAAGGGCGGGAGAACGTACGAGCAGTACTTC.

The chain couples TRBV4-2 to TRBJ2-7, with D possibly being TRBD1 (6 bases). This CDR3 has 14 amino acids. V shed 1 base and J shed 3 bases, with 10 bases lying between them. CDR1 LGHNA and CDR2 YNFKEQ come from the germline V gene. The CDR3 is CASSQAQQGYEQYF. The CDR3 DNA is TGTGCCAGCAGCCAAGCCCAACAGGGCTACGAGCAGTACTTC.

The CDR3 reads CASSLADREKLFF. The CDR3 coding sequence is TGCGCCAGCAGCTTGGCGGACAGGGAAAAACTGTTTTTT. This chain connects TRBV5-1 to TRBJ1-4; 7 nucleotides align to TRBD1. Germline V gene sequence: CDR1 SGHRS, CDR2 YFSETQ. The CDR3 runs 13 residues. Germline trimming cut 0 bases from V and 8 bases from J; bases unmatched to any gene: 1.

CDR3 nucleotides: TGTGCCATCAGTGAGACTAGGACTAGCGGGGGACAAGAGACCCAGTACTTC. Amino acids: CAISETRTSGGQETQYF. The gene calls are TRBV10-3 and TRBJ2-5; 13 positions agree with TRBD2. With 2 bases clipped from V and 2 bases from J, the junction kept 5 bases outside the gene matches. CDR3 length: 17 residues. Germline assignment: CDR1 ENHRY and CDR2 SYGVKD.

The J gene is TRBJ2-1, the V gene TRBV28, with a weak D call TRBD2 (6 bases). The CDR3 runs 14 residues. The V end lost 8 bases, the J end lost 0 bases, and 11 bases lay between the germline ends. Germline lookup yields CDR1 MDHEN and CDR2 SYDVKM. The CDR3 DNA reads as TGTGCCAGCCGTCGGGAGAGCTCCTACAATGAGCAGTTCTTC. Protein sequence: CASRRESSYNEQFF.

The rearrangement links TRBV28 to TRBJ1-2; D call uncertain. The germline V and J ends were trimmed by 3 bases and 6 bases, with 11 bases remaining between them. Germline CDR1 and CDR2: MDHEN and SYDVKM. The CDR3 totals 13 residues. This CDR3 is CASSFAGLNGYTF. Here the CDR3 DNA reads TGTGCCAGCAGTTTTGCAGGACTGAATGGCTACACCTTC.

The chain uses TRBV7-9 and TRBJ2-2; 9 nucleotides line up with TRBD1. The CDR3 loop spans 15 amino acids. Looked up from germline, CDR1 is SEHNR and CDR2 is FQNEAQ (reference sequence). With V trimmed by 3 bases and J by 4 bases, 3 bases remained unmatched. The CDR3 sequence is CASSLPGQGTGELFF. As DNA, the CDR3 is TGTGCCAGCAGCTTGCCGGGACAGGGCACCGGGGAGCTGTTTTTT. The full variable domain, rest sourced from reference TRBV7-9 and TRBJ2-2, is DTGVSQNPRHKITKRGQNVTFRCDPISEHNRLYWYRQTLGQGPEFLTYFQNEAQLEKSRLLSDRFSAERPKGSFSTLEIQRTEQGDSAMYLCASSLPGQGTGELFFGEGSRLTVL.

This chain joins TRBV4-1 and TRBJ2-7; 8 bases are shared with TRBD2. The CDR3 contains 16 residues. Trimming cost V 3 bases and J 4 bases; bases outside gene matches: 11. Per germline, CDR1 MGHRA and CDR2 YSYEKL. Written as DNA, the CDR3 is TGCGCCAGCAGCCAGTCCCTTGGGCGGGGGGTGTACGAGCAGTACTTC. Its translation is CASSQSLGRGVYEQYF.

The V gene is TRBV7-8, the J gene TRBJ2-1, with 8 bases fitting TRBD2. The V gene's germline CDR1 is SGHVS and CDR2 FQNEAQ. V was pared by 2 bases and J by 6 bases, with 6 bases of the junction left unmatched. The CDR3 spans 15 residues. CDR3 coding DNA: TGTGCCAGCAGCTTAACGGGGGGGCAGGGCAATGAGCAGTTCTTC. This gives the protein CASSLTGGQGNEQFF.

The chain recombines TRBV27 with TRBJ1-6, with a tentative D call TRBD1 (6 bases). The CDR3 runs to 12 residues. Germline V gene data show CDR1 as MNHEY and CDR2 as SMNVEV (reference sequence). V was trimmed by 8 bases and J by 8 bases, leaving 10 bases between them. The CDR3 DNA is TGTGCCAGCGGGACAAATTATTCACCCCTCCACTTT. Its translation: CASGTNYSPLHF.

The chain uses TRBV5-6 and TRBJ2-7, with TRBD2 matching over 7 bases. CDR1 is SGHDT and CDR2 is YYEEEE in the germline V gene. V shed 2 bases and J 4 bases; nucleotides not matched to a gene: 12. This CDR3 spans 16 amino acids. The CDR3 nucleotides read TGTGCCAGCAGCTTTTTAGTCGCCGCGGGGGTTTACGAGCAGTACTTC. Translation: CASSFLVAAGVYEQYF.

This chain uses TRBV5-6 with TRBJ2-7; 10 bases are a match to TRBD2. Trimming took 4 bases from V and 3 from J; bases not matched to a gene: 7. CDR1 and CDR2 (germline): SGHDT, YYEEEE. The CDR3 extends over 15 amino acids. DNA for the CDR3: TGTGCCAGCAGCCTTCTTAGCGGGGGGAGCTACGAGCAGTACTTC. Its translation: CASSLLSGGSYEQYF.

V gene TRBV6-6 combines with J gene TRBJ1-4, with 7 nucleotides matching TRBD1. Germline V CDR1 and CDR2: MNHNY, SVGAGI (reference sequence). The trim removed 2 bases at V and 8 bases at J, leaving 8 bases unmatched. The CDR3 is made up of 15 amino acids. The CDR3 protein is CASSYRQGREEKLFF. The CDR3 nucleotides are TGTGCCAGCAGTTACAGACAGGGTCGGGAGGAAAAACTGTTTTTT.

J is TRBJ1-5 and V is TRBV19, with D perhaps matching TRBD1 (5 bases). Germline assignment: CDR1 LNHDA and CDR2 SQIVND (reference sequence). V was shortened by 6 bases and J by 3 bases, with 9 bases between the two germline ends. The length of the CDR3 is 13 residues. The CDR3 loop reads CASRTENNQPQHF. In DNA form, the CDR3 reads TGTGCCAGTAGGACAGAAAACAATCAGCCCCAGCATTTT.

The V gene is TRBV29-1, the J gene TRBJ1-2; 9 bases are a match to TRBD1. Germline CDR1 reads SQVTM; CDR2 reads ANQGSEA. With 7 bases clipped from V and 1 base from J, the junction kept 10 bases outside the gene matches. The CDR3 totals 15 residues. The CDR3 region is CSAGTPGQGNYGYTF. CDR3 coding DNA: TGCAGCGCTGGGACACCGGGACAGGGTAACTATGGCTACACCTTC. Combining the CDR3 with reference TRBV29-1 and TRBJ1-2 gives the whole variable domain SAVISQKPSRDICQRGTSLTIQCQVDSQVTMMFWYRQQPGQSLTLIATANQGSEATYESGFVIDKFPISRPNLTFSTLTVSNMSPEDSSIYLCSAGTPGQGNYGYTFGSGTRLTVV.

This clone was detected only once. The V and J genes are TRBV11-2 and TRBJ2-5, with no clear D. The CDR3 sequence is 13 residues long. Trimming shortened V by 3 bases and J by 5 bases, and 10 bases separated the two germline ends. Per germline, CDR1 SGHAT and CDR2 FQNNGV. In DNA form, the CDR3 reads TGTGCCAGCAGCTTCAGGTCCAAGGAGACCCAGTACTTC. This gives the protein CASSFRSKETQYF.

Worth noting for this clone: The junction does not match germline at one end; this may be a read error. V gene TRBV7-8 combines with J gene TRBJ2-6; unclear D gene. The CDR3 contains 12 residues. CDR1 and CDR2 (germline): SGHVS, FQNEAQ. The CDR3 here is CASSSRANVLTF. For the CDR3, the DNA is TGTGCCAGCAGCTCTAGGGCCAACGTCCTGACTTTC.

The chain joins TRBV4-1 to TRBJ1-5; 8 nucleotides line up with TRBD1. There are 15 residues in the CDR3. Germline V gene data show CDR1 as MGHRA and CDR2 as YSYEKL. V trimming: 4 bases; J trimming: 6 bases; junction bases outside the gene matches: 8. The CDR3 coding sequence is TGCGCCAGCAGCCTACAGGGGGAAGGTTCTCAGCCCCAGCATTTT. The encoded protein is CASSLQGEGSQPQHF.

The V gene is TRBV5-1, the J gene TRBJ1-1, with 9 bases fitting TRBD1. CDR3 length equals 14 residues. Germline CDR1 and CDR2: SGHRS and YFSETQ. Losses at the gene ends were 4 bases for V and 11 bases for J; bases not matched to a gene: 12. The CDR3 reads CASSGGGYRGQAFF. CDR3 nucleotide sequence: TGCGCCAGCAGCGGGGGGGGATACAGGGGGCAGGCTTTCTTT.

This clone has a handful of counts. The V gene is TRBV29-1, the J gene TRBJ2-1; D is undetermined. From germline, CDR1 is SQVTM and CDR2 ANQGSEA. This CDR3 has 14 amino acids. V gave up 2 bases and J gave up 8 bases, with 16 bases separating them. CDR3 nucleotides: TGCAGCGTTGAAAAAGACACCCGAGTTGATGAGCAGTTCTTC. It translates to CSVEKDTRVDEQFF.